These 2 T cell receptor beta chains came from one sample sequenced in a study of blood T cell repertoires in COVID-19. Using immunoSEQ multiplex PCR, the repertoire was profiled, and TCRdb retains in-frame clones only, with some absent. The sample yields 75,000 to 90,000 clones, approximately 80% seen once. The sequenced material came from peripheral blood. These receptors were collected from a woman aged 40-49 years with active or convalescent COVID-19.

This clone turned up a few times. The genes are TRBV19 and TRBJ1-2; weak D call: TRBD1 (6 bases). The CDR3 has 17 residues. Trimming removed 3 bases at V and 7 bases at J, with 24 bases between. Per germline, CDR1 LNHDA and CDR2 SQIVND (reference sequence). The chain's CDR3 is CASSMKQGLWSLSGYTF. In DNA form, the CDR3 reads TGTGCCAGTAGTATGAAACAGGGTCTGTGGTCCCTATCTGGCTACACCTTC.

The chain joins TRBV4-1 to TRBJ2-3; 8 bases agree with TRBD1. The CDR3 spans 16 residues. Germline V CDR1 and CDR2: MGHRA, YSYEKL. Germline trimming cut 3 bases from V and 1 base from J; bases unmatched to any gene: 6. This CDR3 is CASSQAPGQGTDTQYF. The CDR3 DNA sequence: TGCGCCAGCAGCCAGGCTCCGGGACAGGGCACAGATACGCAGTATTTT.